Shown below are 5 T cell receptor beta chains from a single sample sequenced in a study of blood T cell repertoires in COVID-19. Sequencing was performed with immunoSEQ multiplex PCR; in TCRdb, only in-frame clones are kept and a portion is missing. The sample has 250,000 to 350,000 clones; over 70% are singletons. Sequenced: peripheral blood. The receptors stem from a woman aged 45-60 years with acute or convalescent COVID-19.

J is TRBJ1-1 and V is TRBV10-2, with TRBD1 identical over 7 bases. This CDR3 comprises 14 residues. V shed 5 bases and J 7 bases; nucleotides not matched to a gene: 10. Germline V gene sequence: CDR1 WSHSY, CDR2 SAAADI. The CDR3 region has the DNA TGCGCCAGCAGTTTTAACAGGGGAGGTGGTGAAGCTTTCTTT. Protein product: CASSFNRGGGEAFF.

This chain connects TRBV6-1 to TRBJ1-5; D call uncertain. The CDR3 contains 16 residues. Germline V gives CDR1 MNHNS, CDR2 SASEGT. V dropped 0 bases and J dropped 2 bases, with 11 bases sitting between them. CDR3 sequence: CASSEAWADGNQPQHF. CDR3 sequence (DNA): TGTGCCAGCAGTGAAGCATGGGCAGATGGCAATCAGCCCCAGCATTTT.

The chain employs TRBV6-2 or TRBV6-3 and TRBJ2-7, with TRBD2 identical over 14 bases. The CDR3 has 17 amino acids. The V segment lost 5 bases and the J segment 1 base; nucleotides outside the gene matches: 7. Per the germline V gene, CDR1 is MNHEY and CDR2 is SVGEGT. For the CDR3, the DNA is TGTGCCAGCAGTGCGACTAGCGGGAGGGCCTATTCCTACGAGCAGTACTTC. It encodes CASSATSGRAYSYEQYF.

The chain joins TRBV4-1 to TRBJ1-6; the D gene is possibly TRBD1 (5 bases). The germline CDR1 and CDR2 sequences are MGHRA and YSYEKL. Trimming removed 4 bases at V and 5 bases at J, with 18 bases between. There are 17 residues in the CDR3. As DNA, the CDR3 is TGCGCCAGCAGCCCCCTTCCGGGGGTGAGGAATAATTCACCCCTCCACTTT. Its protein product is CASSPLPGVRNNSPLHF.

This clone was detected only a few times. V is TRBV10-2 and J is TRBJ1-3; D ambiguous. Between the trimmed V and J ends, which lost 10 bases and 0 bases, there was a span of 10 bases. The CDR3 is 13 amino acids. Germline CDR1 reads WSHSY; CDR2 reads SAAADI. The CDR3 DNA is TGCGCCACCGGGGTCAGCTCTGGAAACACCATATATTTT. It is translated as CATGVSSGNTIYF.